The present TCR beta chain was sequenced within a study of shared clonotypes between healthy human individuals (dated by TCRdb to the early 2020s). Study-level background: The cohort comprised a couple of women and a few men aged 18 to 49 years. For each donor, three plates each were used for CD4 naive and CD4 memory, two plates were used for CD8 naive, and one plate was used for CD8 memory. Blood TCR repertoires of about 5 healthy adults were deeply sequenced to estimate repertoire size and the extent of clonotype sharing between individuals. To increase sequencing depth and limit assay-specific biases, TCR repertoire library preparation and sequencing were carried out by different laboratories using diverse techniques. Per donor, leukapheresis produced somewhere between about 0.8 and 9 billion PBMCs. What the work shows at the level of the full study, not this receptor alone: Higher generation probabilities were observed for clonotypes shared by all four sorted-subset donors than for non-shared clonotypes. The small number of donors limited the genetic and exposure-history diversity represented. Even with the large sequencing depth, rarefaction of the sorted-subset datasets indicated that sequencing was incomplete. Sampling was restricted to blood, and TCR repertoires in tissue are likely to differ from TCR repertoires in blood. Estimated clonotype richness was generally larger for naive than for memory subsets. Based on pairwise subsampling, the degree of clonotype sharing among donors was expected to be affected by sequencing depth. Across four donors, roughly 5.1% of naive CD4, roughly 3.4% of naive CD8, roughly 2.2% of memory CD4, and approximately 0.4% of memory CD8 clonotypes were shared.

Healthy HIV-negative adults with no recently reported acute infections or vaccinations were included as donors. All donors were Caucasian adults living in Nashville, Tennessee, USA. Magnetic negative selection was used to enrich CD4+ T cells, after which naive cells were positively selected on CD45RA and the negative fraction became the memory subset. Blood was obtained by leukapheresis, after which PBMCs were separated by Ficoll-Histopaque density gradient centrifugation and cryopreserved in liquid nitrogen vapor phase. Purity and quantity of every magnetically sorted T cell population were checked by analytical flow cytometry. Genomic DNA was isolated from each sorted fraction and quantified by UV absorbance on a Nanodrop 2000c. On this clone itself: The antigen it recognizes is unknown. Per-base qualities were not stored, and no clone one base away is much larger.

Using the deep immunoSEQ assay, TCR CDR3 regions were amplified from genomic DNA by multiplex PCR. For each cell subset, the extracted genomic DNA was distributed evenly across all wells of several immunoSEQ 96-well plates, and each plate served as one replicate. For sorted subsets, roughly 190 ng of genomic DNA, equivalent to around 29,000 T cell genomes, went into each replicate PCR. The purified libraries were quantified using a Qubit 3.0 fluorometer, sized with a Bioanalyzer 2100, and then quantified again using the KAPA Library Quantification kit. Every immunoSEQ 96-well plate was sequenced on a dedicated single-read 150-cycle Illumina NextSeq 550 flow cell. From the authors' description of their analysis: Because the immunoSEQ output held only junctional sequences and lacked quality scores, the filtering could not match the filtering applied to full-length reads. To assign V/J genes and CDR3, sequences were annotated using PyIR, a Python wrapper for IgBLAST v1.9, with IMGT germline references. Any read was removed if the V/J assignment was weak (E-value above 1e-6), the CDR3 was missing, or the read contained stop codons, out-of-frame junctions, or ambiguous translated residues. V3J clonotypes were defined as sequences sharing the same inferred V gene, J gene, and CDR3 amino acid sequence. To compute the percentage overlap between repertoires, the number of shared unique clonotypes was divided by the size of the smaller repertoire. Repertoire richness was assessed with RTK rarefaction, the Chao1 estimator, and Recon v2.1 estimates of unobserved clonotypes. OLGA was used to compute generation probabilities for all TCRbeta clonotypes that the gDNA method yielded from a few donors. Drawn from immuneACCESS, this table holds only the in-frame rearrangements with V and J called that TCRdb kept. Clones are partly lost; checked studies trace under half to an unresolved V gene and leave the rest unexplained. V, J and clone size were drawn from that table, and D and trimming were deduced from the DNA. This sample comprises 2 million to 2.5 million clones, 95% of them detected only once. The ten top clones hold roughly 0.13% of the sample.

V loses 2 bases, J loses 1 base, and the germline ends lie 8 bases apart. Via the germline V gene, CDR1 is SGHVS and CDR2 FQNEAQ. Inclusive of the bounding cysteine and phenylalanine, the CDR3 is 15 residues long. The sequence is cut down to CDR3 DNA, 45 bases in frame from base 1. What was sequenced was naive CD4+ T cells sorted from blood. The sample's cell subset or site label is to be understood as: CD45RA+ positively selected. This sequence originates from a man aged 18 to 29 in good health. The V and J segments used are TRBV7-8 and TRBJ2-2; the D gene is perhaps TRBD1, on 6 matching bases. The DNA reads TGTGCCAGCAGCTTAACCAGGGGGAACACCGGGGAGCTGTTTTTT. This is translated as CASSLTRGNTGELFF.